The 10 T cell receptor beta chains reported below all come from one sample, sequenced in a study of CD8 T cells in ankylosing spondylitis. TCRdb reanalysed the 5' RACE reads using MiXCR and keeps one entry per CDR3 protein. The sample shows some 340,000 distinct CDR3 sequences, over 12% of them seen only once. Sequenced sample: blood, either unsorted or a sorted T cell fraction (not recorded which). The receptors come from a male donor with ankylosing spondylitis or in good health (not recorded which).

This clonotype was detected only a few times. This sequence joins TRBV2 and TRBJ2-6; D is ambiguous. Between the trimmed V and J ends, which lost 8 bases and 0 bases, there was a span of 11 bases. Germline V gene lookup returns CDR1 SNHLY and CDR2 FYNNEI. The CDR3 length is 15 residues. The CDR3 region is CASSQKPSGANVLTF. CDR3 bases: TGTGCCAGCTCACAGAAGCCCTCTGGGGCCAACGTCCTGACTTTC.

This rearrangement joins TRBV7-2 to TRBJ2-7; D may correspond to TRBD1 or TRBD2 (5 bases each). Trimming left V 6 bases short and J 9 bases short, with 27 bases between. The CDR3 runs 16 residues. The germline CDR1 and CDR2 sequences are SGHTA and FQGNSA. The DNA of the CDR3 is TGTGCCAGCAGTTCGAACGGGGACCTTACTTCTACGAGGCAGTACTTC. Residues: CASSSNGDLTSTRQYF.

Only a few counts were recorded for this clonotype. The chain couples TRBV10-1 to TRBJ2-5, with TRBD2 matching 9 bases. Germline V lookup: CDR1 WNHNN, CDR2 SYGVQD (reference sequence). This CDR3 comprises 15 residues. Trimming cost V 3 bases and J 2 bases; bases outside gene matches: 4. Here the CDR3 reads CASSDFSGGQETQYF. The CDR3 nucleotides are TGCGCCAGCAGTGATTTCAGCGGGGGGCAAGAGACCCAGTACTTC.

The V and J genes are TRBV2 and TRBJ1-1; D is unclear. The CDR3 covers 15 residues. The germline V and J ends were trimmed by 1 base and 5 bases, with 14 bases remaining between them. CDR1 is SNHLY and CDR2 is FYNNEI in the germline V gene. CDR3 amino acids: CASSEGPAGGTEAFF. The CDR3 nucleotides are TGTGCCAGCAGTGAAGGTCCCGCGGGAGGGACTGAAGCTTTCTTT.

Comment on this clonotype: An end of the junction differs from the germline gene, which may be a read error. The chain links TRBV7-9 to TRBJ2-2; D remains unclear. The CDR3 covers 14 residues. The V gene's germline CDR1 is SEHNR and CDR2 FQNEAQ (reference sequence). For the CDR3, the DNA is TGTGCCAGCGGCTTGACGGATAACACCGGGGAGCTGTTTTTT. Protein product: CASGLTDNTGELFF.

This clonotype showed up just a few times. V usage is TRBV24-1 and J usage is TRBJ2-1; 10 bases map to TRBD2. Trimming at V came to 6 bases and at J to 8 bases, leaving 12 bases not matched to a gene. This CDR3 is 16 amino acids long. Germline CDR1 reads KGHDR; CDR2 reads SFDVKD. CDR3 sequence: CATSLSSGSGSDEQFF. The CDR3 coding sequence is TGTGCCACCAGTTTATCTAGCGGGAGTGGTTCGGATGAGCAGTTCTTC.

This clonotype was picked up a small number of times. The rearrangement uses TRBV20-1 and TRBJ2-7, with D uncertain. This CDR3 has 13 amino acids. V dropped 4 bases and J dropped 1 base, with 11 bases sitting between them. The germline CDR1 and CDR2 sequences are DFQATT and SNEGSKA (reference sequence). This CDR3 is CSATEDRSYEQYF. The DNA for the CDR3 is TGCAGTGCTACAGAGGACCGATCCTACGAGCAGTACTTC.

The chain has TRBV10-3 and TRBJ2-1, with TRBD1 matching over 10 bases. J lost 12 bases, V lost 3 bases, and 2 bases had no gene match. CDR3 size: 12 residues. Germline values: CDR1 ENHRY, CDR2 SYGVKD. The CDR3 spells CAISDGQGGQFF. In DNA form, the CDR3 reads TGTGCCATCAGTGACGGACAGGGGGGGCAGTTCTTC.

The chain joins TRBV11-3 to TRBJ1-2, with D perhaps matching TRBD1 (6 bases). Trimming took off 3 bases at V and 4 bases at J, with 12 bases between the two ends. Germline CDR1 and CDR2: SGHNT and YENEEA. This CDR3 is built from 14 residues. DNA for the CDR3: TGTGCCAGCAGCTTCTCAGGGGCGACCTATGGCTACACCTTC. Its protein product is CASSFSGATYGYTF. Looking up the rest from reference TRBV11-3 and TRBJ1-2 gives the full variable domain: EAGVVQSPRYKIIEKKQPVAFWCNPISGHNTLYWYLQNLGQGPELLIRYENEEAVDDSQLPKDRFSAERLKGVDSTLKIQPAELGDSAVYLCASSFSGATYGYTFGSGTRLTVV.

This clonotype was detected a few times. V and J are TRBV19 and TRBJ1-5; tentative D call: TRBD1 (5 bases). CDR1 is LNHDA and CDR2 is SQIVND in the germline V gene (reference sequence). The CDR3 sequence is 12 residues long. V was clipped by 9 bases and J by 3 bases, with 9 bases between them. The CDR3 DNA reads TGTGCCAGCGGAGGGGTCAATCAGCCCCAGCATTTT. Its protein is CASGGVNQPQHF.